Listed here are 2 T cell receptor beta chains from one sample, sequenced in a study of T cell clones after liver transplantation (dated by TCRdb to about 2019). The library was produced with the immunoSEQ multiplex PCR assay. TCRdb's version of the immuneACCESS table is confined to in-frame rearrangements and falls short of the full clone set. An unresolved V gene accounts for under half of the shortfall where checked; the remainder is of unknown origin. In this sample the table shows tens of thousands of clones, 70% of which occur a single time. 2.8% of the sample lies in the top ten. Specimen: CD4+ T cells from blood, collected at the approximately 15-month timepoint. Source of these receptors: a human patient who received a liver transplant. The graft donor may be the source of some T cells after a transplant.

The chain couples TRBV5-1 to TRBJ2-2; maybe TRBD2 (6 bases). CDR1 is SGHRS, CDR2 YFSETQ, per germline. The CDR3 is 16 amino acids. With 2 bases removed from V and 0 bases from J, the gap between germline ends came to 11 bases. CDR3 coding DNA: TGCGCCAGCAGCTTAGGTAGCGGCGCGAACACCGGGGAGCTGTTTTTT. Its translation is CASSLGSGANTGELFF.

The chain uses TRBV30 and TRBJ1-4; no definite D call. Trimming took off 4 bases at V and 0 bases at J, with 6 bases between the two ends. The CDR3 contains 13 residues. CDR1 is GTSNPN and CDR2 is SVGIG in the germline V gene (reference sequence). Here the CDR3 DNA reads TGTGCCTGGAAGGCGGCAACTAATGAAAAACTGTTTTTT. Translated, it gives CAWKAATNEKLFF.